One sample yielded the 21 T cell receptor beta chains listed below, sequenced in a study of immune evolution from preneoplasia to lung adenocarcinoma. Some clones are missing from TCRdb's copy, which holds only in-frame ones; the method was immunoSEQ multiplex PCR. This table has approximately 7,700 clones, approximately 85% appearing once. The sample was FFPE minimally invasive lung adenocarcinoma tissue. Every receptor here comes from a person of 80 years or more with lung adenocarcinoma.

The V and J genes are TRBV6-1 and TRBJ1-1; a weak D match, TRBD1 (6 bases). The CDR3 consists of 13 residues. V was shortened by 10 bases and J by 1 base, with 13 bases between the two germline ends. In germline, CDR1 is MNHNS, CDR2 SASEGT. The CDR3 nucleotides read TGTGCCACCGTATTAGGGGGGAACACTGAAGCTTTCTTT. Its translation: CATVLGGNTEAFF.

The chain employs TRBV28 and TRBJ2-7; unclear D gene. Germline V lookup: CDR1 MDHEN, CDR2 SYDVKM. The CDR3 has 11 amino acids. Deletions cut 5 bases from V and 3 bases from J, with 5 bases between. This CDR3 is CASSVNYEQYF. CDR3 bases: TGTGCCAGCAGTGTGAACTACGAGCAGTACTTC.

The J gene is TRBJ1-3, the V gene TRBV11-2, with 8 bases that match TRBD1. The CDR3 sequence is 15 residues long. CDR1 is SGHAT and CDR2 is FQNNGV in the germline V gene. V shed 5 bases and J 4 bases; nucleotides not matched to a gene: 7. As DNA, the CDR3 is TGTGCCAGCAGCACAACGACAGGGGCCGGAAACACCATATATTTT. It specifies CASSTTTGAGNTIYF.

This chain connects TRBV19 to TRBJ2-5; 11 bases map to TRBD1. The V segment lost 3 bases and the J segment 4 bases; nucleotides outside the gene matches: 4. CDR1 and CDR2 (germline): LNHDA, SQIVND (reference sequence). CDR3 size: 15 residues. The CDR3 is CASSMDRGHRETQYF. The DNA for the CDR3 is TGTGCCAGTAGTATGGACAGGGGGCATCGAGAGACCCAGTACTTC.

The V and J genes are TRBV15 and TRBJ2-3, with D possibly matching TRBD1 (7 bases). The CDR3 contains 14 residues. Trimming took off 5 bases at V and 3 bases at J, with 12 bases between the two ends. CDR1 is LNHNV, CDR2 YYDKDF, per germline (reference sequence). CDR3 loop: CATSPTGRTDTQYF. CDR3 nucleotide sequence: TGTGCCACCAGCCCGACAGGGAGGACAGATACGCAGTATTTT.

The rearrangement uses TRBV7-2 and TRBJ2-7; D might be TRBD1 or TRBD2, each matching 5 bases. V shed 2 bases and J shed 6 bases, with 23 bases lying between them. Germline assignment: CDR1 SGHTA and CDR2 FQGNSA. The CDR3 is made up of 17 amino acids. The CDR3 loop reads CASSLRARGTYSTEQYF. CDR3 nucleotide sequence: TGTGCCAGCAGCTTAAGAGCGAGAGGGACCTACTCCACCGAGCAGTACTTC.

The J gene is TRBJ1-2, the V gene TRBV30, with 11 bases identical to TRBD1. With 5 bases clipped from V and 7 bases from J, the junction kept 9 bases outside the gene matches. The CDR3 contains 14 residues. CDR1 and CDR2 (germline): GTSNPN, SVGIG (reference sequence). Here the CDR3 DNA reads TGTGCCTGGTCGTACGGCGGGACAGGGGGTGGCTACACCTTC. Amino acids: CAWSYGGTGGGYTF.

This chain links TRBV7-8 with TRBJ2-3; D perhaps matches TRBD2 (6 bases). From germline, CDR1 is SGHVS and CDR2 FQNEAQ. The CDR3 spans 17 residues. The V gene lost 5 bases and the J gene lost 4 bases, with 22 bases spanning the gap. CDR3 coding DNA: TGTGCCAGCAGCCCAAGGACGGCGGGGCTAGCTCCAGATACGCAGTATTTT. It codes for CASSPRTAGLAPDTQYF.

The chain recombines TRBV2 with TRBJ1-6, with D unclear. V was clipped by 8 bases and J by 10 bases, with 18 bases between them. CDR1 is SNHLY, CDR2 FYNNEI, per germline. The CDR3 length is 14 residues. The chain's CDR3 is CASHLGFMGSPLHF. CDR3 nucleotide sequence: TGTGCCAGCCACCTTGGGTTTATGGGATCACCCCTCCACTTT. Full variable domain (outside the CDR3, taken from reference TRBV2 and TRBJ1-6): EPEVTQTPSHQVTQMGQEVILRCVPISNHLYFYWYRQILGQKVEFLVSFYNNEISEKSEIFDDQFSVERPDGSNFTLKIRSTKLEDSAMYFCASHLGFMGSPLHFGNGTRLTVT.

This clone was seen a handful of times. The rearrangement links TRBV9 to TRBJ1-3; the D is unclear. Trimming stripped 5 bases from V and 3 bases from J, with 9 bases between. The germline CDR1 and CDR2 sequences are SGDLS and YYNGEE. The CDR3 consists of 13 residues. CDR3 sequence reads: CASRGPGGNTIYF. CDR3 nucleotides: TGTGCCAGCAGAGGGCCGGGTGGAAACACCATATATTTT.

The genes are TRBV7-8 and TRBJ2-7; no definite D call. CDR3 length: 14 amino acids. The V and J ends lost 4 bases and 0 bases respectively, with 10 bases between them. Germline values: CDR1 SGHVS, CDR2 FQNEAQ. CDR3 nucleotide sequence: TGTGCCAGCAGCTACCATACCCCCTCCTACGAGCAGTACTTC. Translated: CASSYHTPSYEQYF.

The chain employs TRBV2 and TRBJ2-3; 9 nucleotides align to TRBD1. Germline-derived CDR1 and CDR2 are SNHLY and FYNNEI. J was trimmed by 0 bases and V by 6 bases; bases with no gene match: 4. This CDR3 has 15 residues. For the CDR3, the DNA is TGTGCCAGCAGCCGACAGGGGGGGAGCACAGATACGCAGTATTTT. Translation gives CASSRQGGSTDTQYF.

The chain has TRBV6-6 and TRBJ2-1, with D possibly being TRBD1 or TRBD2 (5 bases each). CDR1 MNHNY and CDR2 SVGAGI come from the germline V gene (reference sequence). Deletions cut 2 bases from V and 4 bases from J, with 12 bases between. The CDR3 sequence is 15 residues long. The CDR3 spells CASSYGGTMYNEQFF. The CDR3 region has the DNA TGTGCCAGCAGTTACGGGGGAACGATGTACAATGAGCAGTTCTTC.

V gene TRBV4-1 combines with J gene TRBJ2-7; D call uncertain. Per the germline V gene, CDR1 is MGHRA and CDR2 is YSYEKL. The CDR3 has 13 amino acids. The V gene lost 0 bases and the J gene lost 2 bases, with 5 bases spanning the gap. The CDR3 spells CASSQEVPYEQYF. The CDR3 coding sequence is TGCGCCAGCAGCCAAGAAGTGCCCTACGAGCAGTACTTC.

V gene TRBV9 combines with J gene TRBJ2-3; no clear D. V lost 1 base and J 0 bases, leaving 3 bases between the germline ends. The CDR3 runs 13 residues. The germline CDR1 and CDR2 sequences are SGDLS and YYNGEE. In DNA form, the CDR3 reads TGTGCCAGCAGCGTAATAAGCACAGATACGCAGTATTTT. The encoded protein is CASSVISTDTQYF. Full variable domain (remainder filled in from reference TRBV9 and TRBJ2-3): DSGVTQTPKHLITATGQRVTLRCSPRSGDLSVYWYQQSLDQGLQFLIQYYNGEERAKGNILERFSAQQFPDLHSELNLSSLELGDSALYFCASSVISTDTQYFGPGTRLTVL.

The chain recombines TRBV29-1 with TRBJ2-3, with TRBD2 matching 10 bases. With 7 bases clipped from V and 6 bases from J, the junction kept 7 bases outside the gene matches. The CDR3 extends over 13 amino acids. Germline V lookup: CDR1 SQVTM, CDR2 ANQGSEA. The DNA for the CDR3 is TGCAGCGATCAGCTAGCGGGAGAGGATACGCAGTATTTT. Protein sequence: CSDQLAGEDTQYF.

The chain carries TRBV6-1 and TRBJ1-1; 9 positions agree with TRBD1. Germline V gene sequence: CDR1 MNHNS, CDR2 SASEGT. With 2 bases clipped from V and 10 bases from J, the junction kept 5 bases outside the gene matches. This CDR3 is 13 amino acids long. This CDR3 reads CASSELGTGSAFF. Here the CDR3 DNA reads TGTGCCAGCAGTGAATTAGGGACAGGGTCAGCTTTCTTT.

This clone was seen once. The V and J genes are TRBV9 and TRBJ2-2; D may correspond to TRBD1 or TRBD2 (6 bases each). Trimming left V 3 bases short and J 0 bases short, with 9 bases between. Germline V lookup: CDR1 SGDLS, CDR2 YYNGEE. The CDR3 is 15 amino acids. This chain's CDR3 is CASSGGTTNTGELFF. DNA of the CDR3: TGTGCCAGCAGCGGCGGGACAACGAACACCGGGGAGCTGTTTTTT.

This clone has just one count. The chain couples TRBV30 to TRBJ1-2, with D uncertain. Trimming left V 0 bases short and J 3 bases short, with 8 bases between. The CDR3 has 13 amino acids. Germline V lookup: CDR1 GTSNPN, CDR2 SVGIG (reference sequence). The CDR3 nucleotides read TGTGCCTGGAGTGTGGCTCACCACTATGGCTACACCTTC. It codes for CAWSVAHHYGYTF.

This chain connects TRBV1 to TRBJ2-2; the table's TRBD1 call for D was not verified on the DNA. TRBV1 is a pseudogene. The CDR3 is 14 residues long. The CDR3 sequence: CTSSRAGLGGELFF. The CDR3 bases are TGCACCAGCAGCCGAGCAGGGTTGGGGGGGGAGCTGTTTTTT.

The rearrangement links TRBV5-1 to TRBJ1-2, with D perhaps TRBD1 (6 bases). This CDR3 contains 13 residues. CDR1 is SGHRS and CDR2 is YFSETQ in the germline V gene. V lost 2 bases and J lost 2, with 7 bases in between. The CDR3 nucleotides read TGCGCCAGCAGCTTTGGACAGAACTATGGCTACACCTTC. This sequence encodes CASSFGQNYGYTF.